Below are 31 T cell receptor beta chains sequenced from a single sample in a study of CXCR3-negative and CXCR3-positive naive CD8 T cells. Whole-study results and caveats: Naive CXCR3-positive cells had TRB CDR3s more hydrophobic than those of CXCR3-negative naive cells.

Researchers prepared the TRB cDNA libraries using 5' RACE with UMI labels. TCRdb reprocessed the 5' RACE reads, keeping one entry per CDR3 protein, no DNA. The table for this sample gives about 50,000 distinct CDR3 sequences. Antigens for these TCRs are unknown. Sequenced sample: naive CXCR3+ CD8+ T cells from blood. Subset: CD45RO-CCR7+CD27+CD95- naive CD8+ T cells expressing CXCR3 (TNR3+). All receptors come from a human donor in good health. Some clones in this sample may be carry-over from other donors' samples.

The J gene is TRBJ2-3, the V gene TRBV19; the TCRdb D gene call, TRBD1, has no DNA to confirm it. CDR1 and CDR2 from the germline V gene are LNHDA and SQIVND (reference sequence). This CDR3 spans 16 amino acids. The CDR3 spells CASSIGGGIRTDTQYF.

The rearrangement joins TRBV7-6 to TRBJ2-7. The CDR3 extends over 13 amino acids. CDR1 is SGHVS, CDR2 FNYEAQ, per germline. The CDR3 here is CASSPKNGYEQYF.

V usage is TRBV7-9 and J usage is TRBJ2-5; TCRdb designates TRBD1, a call that cannot be tested without DNA. Germline V lookup: CDR1 SEHNR, CDR2 FQNEAQ (reference sequence). The CDR3 contains 15 residues. CDR3 protein: CASRPVWTGEETQYF.

The chain carries TRBV4-2 and TRBJ1-2. Germline V gene lookup returns CDR1 LGHNA and CDR2 YNFKEQ. The length of the CDR3 is 12 residues. The CDR3 reads CASSQDSSGYTF.

V and J are TRBV12-3 or TRBV12-4 and TRBJ2-5; lacking DNA, the TRBD1 call made by TCRdb goes unchecked. The CDR3 covers 16 residues. CDR3 in amino acids: CASSLRPGQGKETHYF.

This chain connects TRBV29-1 to TRBJ1-4; TCRdb's assignment of TRBD1 cannot be checked, as there is no DNA. This CDR3 comprises 13 residues. Per germline, CDR1 SQVTM and CDR2 ANQGSEA. The CDR3 sequence: CSVWEQGGEKLFF.

The chain has TRBV5-1 and TRBJ1-1; TCRdb's assignment of TRBD1 cannot be checked, as there is no DNA. The CDR3 sequence is 15 residues long. Per the germline V gene, CDR1 is SGHRS and CDR2 is YFSETQ. CDR3: CASSLERKQGREAFF.

The rearrangement uses TRBV6-6 and TRBJ2-6. CDR1 MNHNY and CDR2 SVGAGI come from the germline V gene (reference sequence). There are 15 residues in the CDR3. The CDR3 sequence: CASSPLTSGANVLTF.

This sequence joins TRBV28 and TRBJ2-3; the D call of TRBD2 rests on TCRdb alone, since no DNA is present to check it. Germline CDR1 reads MDHEN; CDR2 reads SYDVKM. There are 14 residues in the CDR3. The chain's CDR3 is CASSLLAPTDTQYF.

The chain carries TRBV28 and TRBJ2-2; the TRBD2 assignment by TCRdb is unverifiable without DNA. Germline V gene sequence: CDR1 MDHEN, CDR2 SYDVKM. The CDR3 loop spans 14 amino acids. CDR3 sequence: CASSEGLSTGELFF. The complete variable domain, with remaining parts taken from reference TRBV28 and TRBJ2-2, reads DVKVTQSSRYLVKRTGEKVFLECVQDMDHENMFWYRQDPGLGLRLIYFSYDVKMKEKGDIPEGYSVSREKKERFSLILESASTNQTSMYLCASSEGLSTGELFFGEGSRLTVL.

The chain combines TRBV11-2 with TRBJ2-7; the TCRdb call, TRBD1, lacks DNA for checking. Germline V gives CDR1 SGHAT, CDR2 FQNNGV. CDR3 length: 14 amino acids. This CDR3 is CASSEGRSTYEQYF.

This chain uses TRBV27 with TRBJ2-7; TCRdb's D gene call, TRBD1, goes unchecked for lack of DNA. This CDR3 comprises 13 residues. Germline V gene data show CDR1 as MNHEY and CDR2 as SMNVEV (reference sequence). The CDR3 spells CASSEVQGAEQYF.

CDR3 residues: CASSLREIYGYTF. The J gene is TRBJ1-2, the V gene TRBV5-8. The CDR3 is 13 amino acids. Per germline, CDR1 SGHTS and CDR2 YDEGEE.

V usage is TRBV10-3 and J usage is TRBJ2-7; no DNA is available, so the TRBD2 call from TCRdb remains unchecked. Germline CDR1 reads ENHRY; CDR2 reads SYGVKD. The CDR3 is made up of 15 amino acids. The chain's CDR3 is CAISVTGDSSYEQYF.

This chain links TRBV27 with TRBJ2-1. This CDR3 comprises 12 residues. Germline loops: CDR1 MNHEY, CDR2 SMNVEV (reference sequence). The CDR3 protein is CASSGSYNEQFF.

The genes are TRBV4-2 and TRBJ2-5. This CDR3 region has 15 residues. CDR1 LGHNA and CDR2 YNFKEQ come from the germline V gene. CDR3: CASSQPDGNQETQYF.

V gene TRBV6-4 combines with J gene TRBJ2-1; TCRdb's D call, TRBD2, is unchecked because there is no DNA. The V gene's germline CDR1 is MRHNA and CDR2 SNTAGT. This CDR3 comprises 15 residues. This chain's CDR3 is CASSDSAGGYNEQFF.

The chain has TRBV6-4 and TRBJ2-1; TCRdb's D gene call, TRBD2, goes unchecked for lack of DNA. Germline CDR1 is MRHNA and CDR2 is SNTAGT. The CDR3 has 13 residues. The CDR3 loop is CASSAGACNEQFF.

The V gene is TRBV29-1, the J gene TRBJ2-7; TCRdb designates TRBD1, a call that cannot be tested without DNA. The CDR3 spans 11 residues. Germline V gene data show CDR1 as SQVTM and CDR2 as ANQGSEA. This CDR3 reads CSVGAGYEQYF.

This rearrangement joins TRBV5-1 to TRBJ2-1; with no DNA, the TCRdb D assignment of TRBD2 cannot be verified. The germline CDR1 and CDR2 sequences are SGHRS and YFSETQ. The CDR3 is 15 amino acids. The CDR3 loop is CASSFLAGGDNEQFF.

This chain uses TRBV29-1 with TRBJ2-1; TCRdb lists TRBD1, though no DNA is available to test this call. CDR3 length: 13 residues. From germline, CDR1 is SQVTM and CDR2 ANQGSEA. The CDR3 here is CSVQGGMGDEQFF.

The chain combines TRBV28 with TRBJ2-2; checking the TCRdb D call of TRBD1 is not possible without DNA. Germline CDR1 is MDHEN and CDR2 is SYDVKM. The CDR3 runs to 14 residues. CDR3 amino acids: CASSLQGEAGELFF. The whole variable domain, filled in from reference TRBV28 and TRBJ2-2, reads DVKVTQSSRYLVKRTGEKVFLECVQDMDHENMFWYRQDPGLGLRLIYFSYDVKMKEKGDIPEGYSVSREKKERFSLILESASTNQTSMYLCASSLQGEAGELFFGEGSRLTVL.

J is TRBJ1-2 and V is TRBV4-3; TCRdb returns TRBD1, unconfirmable since there is no DNA. Per the germline V gene, CDR1 is LGHNA and CDR2 is YSLEER. This CDR3 has 14 amino acids. The CDR3 loop is CASSQASGTYGYTF.

J is TRBJ2-3 and V is TRBV12-3 or TRBV12-4; as DNA is missing, the TRBD2 call by TCRdb cannot be tested. The CDR3 has 14 residues. This chain's CDR3 is CASNVRGGPDTQYF.

The chain couples TRBV29-1 to TRBJ2-1. The CDR3 contains 14 residues. Germline CDR1 and CDR2: SQVTM and ANQGSEA. The CDR3 sequence: CNVEKGSSYNEQFF.

The gene calls are TRBV7-9 and TRBJ2-5. The CDR3 consists of 14 residues. Germline assignment: CDR1 SEHNR and CDR2 FQNEAQ (reference sequence). The CDR3 region is CASSPAVNQETQYF.

This chain connects TRBV7-9 to TRBJ1-1. Per the germline V gene, CDR1 is SEHNR and CDR2 is FQNEAQ (reference sequence). The CDR3 totals 12 residues. CDR3 loop: CASSASGVKAFF.

The V call is TRBV2, the J call TRBJ2-7. This CDR3 has 16 residues. Germline V gives CDR1 SNHLY, CDR2 FYNNEI. CDR3 loop: CASRLGYLGSGYEQYF.

This chain joins TRBV7-9 and TRBJ1-4. CDR3 length: 16 residues. Germline V gives CDR1 SEHNR, CDR2 FQNEAQ (reference sequence). The CDR3 protein is CASSSGLGGLPEKLFF. The full variable domain, with the rest looked up from reference TRBV7-9 and TRBJ1-4, is DTGVSQNPRHKITKRGQNVTFRCDPISEHNRLYWYRQTLGQGPEFLTYFQNEAQLEKSRLLSDRFSAERPKGSFSTLEIQRTEQGDSAMYLCASSSGLGGLPEKLFFGSGTQLSVL.

The chain employs TRBV7-6 and TRBJ2-5; there is no DNA to check the TCRdb D call of TRBD1. This CDR3 is 17 amino acids long. The germline gives CDR1 SGHVS, CDR2 FNYEAQ. The CDR3: CASSFPDSTKGQETQYF.

J is TRBJ2-7 and V is TRBV5-1; the TRBD2 assignment by TCRdb is unverifiable without DNA. CDR1 and CDR2 (germline): SGHRS, YFSETQ. The CDR3 consists of 16 residues. The CDR3 here is CASSPRPGLAGYEQYF.